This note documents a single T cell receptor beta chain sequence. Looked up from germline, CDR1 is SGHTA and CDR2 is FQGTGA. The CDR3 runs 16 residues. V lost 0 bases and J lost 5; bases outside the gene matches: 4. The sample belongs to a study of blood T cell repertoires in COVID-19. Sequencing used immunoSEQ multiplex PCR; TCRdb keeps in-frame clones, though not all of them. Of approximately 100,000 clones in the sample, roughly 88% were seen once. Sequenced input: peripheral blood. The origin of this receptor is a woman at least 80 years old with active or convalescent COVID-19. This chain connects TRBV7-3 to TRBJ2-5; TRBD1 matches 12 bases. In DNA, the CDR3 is TGTGCCAGCAGCTTAACTCGGGACAGGGGGCTTGAGACCCAGTACTTC. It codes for CASSLTRDRGLETQYF.